This T cell receptor (beta chain) derives from a study of T cells in Graves' hyperthyroidism and ophthalmopathy (dated by TCRdb to about 2019). Regarding the complete study: Peripheral blood samples were taken at initial diagnosis, before any treatment was given. TCR V-J signatures able to tell the groups apart were searched for in a discovery cohort of 90 to 100 patients, of whom under 45 had Graves' ophthalmopathy and about 60 had stable Graves' hyperthyroidism. Prospective prediction of ophthalmopathy was tested in an independent validation cohort of about 19 hyperthyroidism patients and approximately 17 patients who later progressed to ophthalmopathy. For training and testing, the 95 to 100 patients in the discovery cohort were randomly divided in a 7:3 ratio. Thyroid tissue and blood T-cell repertoires from six Graves' hyperthyroidism patients were also compared in the study. After sampling, hyperthyroidism patients received methimazole starting at 30 mg daily, and ophthalmopathy patients received high-dose intravenous methylprednisolone. TCR Vbeta CDR3 sequencing of 120 to 150 peripheral blood samples (43 ophthalmopathy, approximately 80 hyperthyroidism and some 17 progressor patients) is reported in the paper. Results the study describes overall, beyond this receptor: Sample size was not statistically predetermined, and investigators were not blinded to group allocation. In validation, the model predicted progression to ophthalmopathy with about 71% sensitivity and over 72% specificity, a median of about six months before onset. In cross-validation, a model built on a 13 V-J signature told ophthalmopathy apart from stable hyperthyroidism with roughly 87% sensitivity and roughly 81% specificity, and in testing the same model reached 80%/75%. Blood samples also contained most of the expanded thyroid clonotypes (frequency above 0.001), which suggests that blood repertoires may reflect thyroid immune responses.

This clonotype was found many times. Its binding antigen is unknown. No base quality information exists; no much larger clone differs at one position. Ophthalmopathy patients had moderately to severely active disease, with a Clinical Activity Score of 3 or more, a NOSPECS grade of 4 or more, and a disease duration of less than 3 months. The study excluded patients with uncontrolled infections, other autoimmune diseases, pregnancy or lactation. Diagnoses were based on clinical symptoms, serum thyroxine and TRAb, thyroid ultrasound and orbital computed tomography. PBMCs were separated from 7.5 to 10 ml of fresh peripheral blood using Ficoll-Paque density gradient centrifugation. Trizol reagent was used to extract total RNA, and RNA quality was then checked on an Agilent 2100 Bioanalyzer. Amplification of TCR beta CDR3 regions was carried out from RNA transcripts. The first round of RT-PCR for the TCR CDR3 was performed with the HTBI primer set and the Qiagen OneStep RT-PCR kit. The libraries were constructed in a second round of multiplex PCR and then size-selected and purified. Paired-end sequencing of the libraries was performed with 100 bp reads on an Illumina HiSeq2000. The authors' pipeline ran thus. Raw data were processed with SOAPnuke, discarding reads with adapters, uncalled bases, mean Phred below 15, or no exact constant-primer or identifier match. COPE v1.2.5 was used to merge high-quality paired reads, and clonotypes were defined as unique nucleotide sequences. MiTCR v1.1 was used to align the clonotypes against IMGT TRBV, TRBD and TRBJ reference segments. Analysis was restricted to V-J combinations with a frequency above 0.0001, which covered over 98% of repertoires. The TCS score was defined as F50 (clonal expansion) divided by E x V (chaos), with BLOSUM62-based TCRdist calculated between CDR3 peptides within each V-J. Welch's t-statistics and random forest reduced approximately 520 V-J features to about 12, which were used in a naive Bayes classifier (R e1071). TCRdb handled the public reads itself, with Q25 trimming in fastp and clone calling in MiXCR, and kept productive beta chains. Each CDR3 protein appears once, grouped with its most common genes and DNA. These V and J calls originate from TCRdb's pipeline instead of the authors' own analysis. Here the sample has 200,000 to 300,000 distinct CDR3 sequences; approximately 25% occur a single time. Roughly 35% of the sample is taken by the ten largest.

V sheds 5 bases and J sheds 4 bases, leaving 15 bases between their ends. As encoded in the germline V gene (reference sequence), CDR1 is LNHDA while CDR2 is SQIVND. The CDR3 runs 15 residues from the cysteine to the phenylalanine. The read is trimmed to its CDR3 DNA, 45 bases read in frame from base 1. Sequencing used blood. This sequence was found in a woman aged 40 to 49 with Graves' ophthalmopathy. Recombination linked TRBV19 to TRBJ1-5; no D gene can be assigned with confidence. This receptor carries the CDR3 CASSRFLGENQPQHF. The nucleotide sequence reads as follows: TGTGCCAGTAGTCGGTTTCTCGGGGAAAATCAGCCCCAGCATTTT. The CDR3, completed at both ends by the reference TRBV19 and TRBJ1-5 genes, gives the full variable domain DGGITQSPKYLFRKEGQNVTLSCEQNLNHDAMYWYRQDPGQGLRLIYYSQIVNDFQKGDIAEGYSVSREKKESFPLTVTSAQKNPTAFYLCASSRFLGENQPQHFGDGTRLSIL.